Listed below are T cell receptor beta chains from one sample, sequenced in a study of graft-versus-host responses after intestinal transplantation. Assay: immunoSEQ multiplex PCR; the TCRdb copy retains only in-frame clones and omits some. The sample records some 8,500 clones, roughly 92% being singletons. Sequencing used PBMCs, obtained 30 to 32 days after intestinal transplant. The receptors derive from a human patient who received an intestinal transplant, so some T cells may come from the graft donor. CDR3s include the opening cysteine and the closing phenylalanine or tryptophan. The D gene is left open where the match is weak. Clone size is given for some rows only: seen once, a few or many times, or a class if the clone is expanded.

CDR3aa: CASSNRQGVNQPQHF
CDR3nt: TGTGCCAGCAGTAACAGACAGGGAGTCAATCAGCCCCAGCATTTT
v_gene: TRBV6-5
d_gene: TRBD1
j_gene: TRBJ1-5
abundance: NA

CDR3aa: CASSRTGPLKFYEQYF
CDR3nt: TGTGCCAGCAGCCGGACAGGTCCTCTAAAGTTTTACGAGCAGTACTTC
v_gene: TRBV5-6
d_gene: TRBD1
j_gene: TRBJ2-7
abundance: NA

CDR3aa: CASSPKSGAQETQYF
CDR3nt: TGCGCCAGCAGCCCGAAGTCAGGGGCGCAAGAGACCCAGTACTTC
v_gene: TRBV4-1
d_gene: NA
j_gene: TRBJ2-5
abundance: NA

CDR3aa: CASSSSQTGTGITYEQYF
CDR3nt: TGTGCCAGCAGTTCCAGTCAAACCGGGACAGGAATTACCTACGAGCAGTACTTC
v_gene: TRBV27
d_gene: TRBD1
j_gene: TRBJ2-7
abundance: NA

CDR3aa: CASSRYRDRNSPLHF
CDR3nt: TGTGCCAGCAGTCGATACCGGGACAGAAATTCACCCCTCCACTTT
v_gene: TRBV2
d_gene: TRBD1
j_gene: TRBJ1-6
abundance: once

CDR3aa: CATSFRQGWETQYF
CDR3nt: TGTGCCACCAGCTTCAGACAGGGGTGGGAGACCCAGTACTTC
v_gene: TRBV15
d_gene: TRBD1
j_gene: TRBJ2-5
abundance: NA

CDR3aa: CASSEAASYEQYF
CDR3nt: TGTGCCAGCAGTGAAGCGGCGTCCTACGAGCAGTACTTC
v_gene: TRBV2
d_gene: NA
j_gene: TRBJ2-7
abundance: NA

CDR3aa: CASSQDRAAIWVNTEAFF
CDR3nt: TGCGCCAGCAGCCAAGATCGGGCCGCAATATGGGTGAACACTGAAGCTTTCTTT
v_gene: TRBV4-1
d_gene: NA
j_gene: TRBJ1-1
abundance: NA

CDR3aa: CASSEGYSNQPQHF
CDR3nt: TGTGCCAGCAGTGAGGGATATAGCAATCAGCCCCAGCATTTT
v_gene: TRBV6-1
d_gene: NA
j_gene: TRBJ1-5
abundance: NA

CDR3aa: CASSYSQGYEQYF
CDR3nt: TGTGCCAGCAGTTACTCCCAGGGGTACGAGCAGTACTTC
v_gene: TRBV6-5
d_gene: NA
j_gene: TRBJ2-7
abundance: NA

CDR3aa: CASSQDMGGETQYF
CDR3nt: TGCGCCAGCAGCCAAGATATGGGAGGGGAGACCCAGTACTTC
v_gene: TRBV4-1
d_gene: TRBD2
j_gene: TRBJ2-5
abundance: NA

CDR3aa: CASSLEGGEEPQHF
CDR3nt: TGTGCCAGCAGCTTAGAAGGGGGCGAGGAGCCCCAGCATTTT
v_gene: TRBV7-8
d_gene: TRBD1
j_gene: TRBJ1-5
abundance: NA

CDR3aa: CASSLDLGDQPQHF
CDR3nt: TGTGCCAGCAGCTTAGATTTGGGGGATCAGCCCCAGCATTTT
v_gene: TRBV7-8
d_gene: NA
j_gene: TRBJ1-5
abundance: NA

CDR3aa: CASSLTGGNQPQHF
CDR3nt: TGCGCCAGCAGCTTAACGGGAGGCAATCAGCCCCAGCATTTT
v_gene: TRBV5-1
d_gene: NA
j_gene: TRBJ1-5
abundance: few

CDR3aa: CASSSLDLSATNEKLFF
CDR3nt: TGTGCCAGCAGTTCCCTGGACCTTTCTGCAACTAATGAAAAACTGTTTTTT
v_gene: TRBV27
d_gene: NA
j_gene: TRBJ1-4
abundance: NA

CDR3aa: CASRWGLSTEAFF
CDR3nt: TGTGCCAGCCGTTGGGGGCTTAGCACTGAAGCTTTCTTT
v_gene: TRBV6-5
d_gene: NA
j_gene: TRBJ1-1
abundance: NA

CDR3aa: CASSIMGQGDNQPQHF
CDR3nt: TGTGCCAGTAGTATCATGGGACAGGGTGACAATCAGCCCCAGCATTTT
v_gene: TRBV19
d_gene: TRBD1
j_gene: TRBJ1-5
abundance: NA

CDR3aa: CASSQFGTGYEQYF
CDR3nt: TGCGCCAGCAGCCAATTCGGGACAGGGTACGAGCAGTACTTC
v_gene: TRBV4-1
d_gene: TRBD1
j_gene: TRBJ2-7
abundance: NA

CDR3aa: CASSSADRGETQYF
CDR3nt: TGTGCCAGCAGCTCCGCAGACAGGGGTGAGACCCAGTACTTC
v_gene: TRBV7-8
d_gene: TRBD1
j_gene: TRBJ2-5
abundance: NA

CDR3aa: CASSLGGGAADTQYF
CDR3nt: TGTGCCAGCAGCTTAGGCGGGGGGGCCGCAGATACGCAGTATTTT
v_gene: TRBV7-7
d_gene: TRBD2
j_gene: TRBJ2-3
abundance: NA

CDR3aa: CASSSPGGGGAYEQYF
CDR3nt: TGTGCCAGCAGCTCACCGGGGGGAGGAGGGGCCTACGAGCAGTACTTC
v_gene: TRBV2
d_gene: TRBD2
j_gene: TRBJ2-7
abundance: NA